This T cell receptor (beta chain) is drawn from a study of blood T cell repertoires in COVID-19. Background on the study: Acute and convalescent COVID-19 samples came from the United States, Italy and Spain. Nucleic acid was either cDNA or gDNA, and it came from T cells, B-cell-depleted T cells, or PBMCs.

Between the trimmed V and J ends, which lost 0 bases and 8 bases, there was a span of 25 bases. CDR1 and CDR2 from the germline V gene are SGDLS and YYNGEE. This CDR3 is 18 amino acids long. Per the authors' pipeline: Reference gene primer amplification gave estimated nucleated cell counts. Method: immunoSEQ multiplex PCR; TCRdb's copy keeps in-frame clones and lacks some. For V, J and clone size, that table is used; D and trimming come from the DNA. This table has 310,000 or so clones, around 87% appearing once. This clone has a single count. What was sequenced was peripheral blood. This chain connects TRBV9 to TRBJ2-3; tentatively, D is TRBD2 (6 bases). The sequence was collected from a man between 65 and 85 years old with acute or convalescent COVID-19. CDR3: CASSVATRESLNGVTQYF. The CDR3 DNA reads TGTGCCAGCAGCGTAGCTACGCGGGAATCTCTAAACGGTGTTACGCAGTATTTT.